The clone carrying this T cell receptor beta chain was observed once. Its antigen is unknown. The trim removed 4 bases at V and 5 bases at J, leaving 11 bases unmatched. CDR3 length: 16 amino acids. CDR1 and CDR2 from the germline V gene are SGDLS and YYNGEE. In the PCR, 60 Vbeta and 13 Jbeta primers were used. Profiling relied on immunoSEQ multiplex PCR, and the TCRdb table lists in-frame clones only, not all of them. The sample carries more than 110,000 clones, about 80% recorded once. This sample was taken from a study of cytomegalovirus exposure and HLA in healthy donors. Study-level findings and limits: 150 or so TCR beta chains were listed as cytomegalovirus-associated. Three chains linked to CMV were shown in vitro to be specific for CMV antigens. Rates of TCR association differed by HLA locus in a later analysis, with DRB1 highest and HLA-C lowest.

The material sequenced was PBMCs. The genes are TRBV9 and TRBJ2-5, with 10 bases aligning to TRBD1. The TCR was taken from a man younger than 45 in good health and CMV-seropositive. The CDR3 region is CASSFSGTGVRETQYF. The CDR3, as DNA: TGTGCCAGCAGCTTTTCCGGGACAGGGGTACGGGAGACCCAGTACTTC.